Following are 30 T cell receptor beta chains from one sample sequenced in a study of response to subunit inactivated influenza vaccine. Using its own MiXCR run on the RT-PCR reads, TCRdb lists one record per CDR3 protein. This sample has about 500,000 distinct CDR3 sequences, with about 15% found just once. Sequences were derived from CD4+ T cells sorted from PBMCs, sampled around 25 months after vaccination. These receptors originate from a man aged 50-75 years who received an inactivated influenza vaccine.

This clonotype was counted a few times. V gene TRBV14 combines with J gene TRBJ1-2; D is unresolved. V was pared by 1 base and J by 0 bases, with 12 bases between. The germline V gene encodes CDR1 SGHDN and CDR2 FVKESK. The CDR3 sequence is 16 residues long. The DNA of the CDR3 is TGTGCCAGCAGCCAAGGTGGCCACCAATCTAACTATGGCTACACCTTC. This encodes CASSQGGHQSNYGYTF.

This clonotype was observed a few times. J is TRBJ2-3 and V is TRBV7-2; 7 bases align to TRBD2. The CDR3 sequence is 17 residues long. Germline V lookup: CDR1 SGHTA, CDR2 FQGNSA. Trimming removed 4 bases from V and 0 bases from J; junction bases left unmatched: 10. In DNA form, the CDR3 reads TGTGCCAGCAGCTCGAGGGGACTCGGGGGGAGCACAGATACGCAGTATTTT. This translates into CASSSRGLGGSTDTQYF.

This clonotype was counted only a few times. This CDR3 is CANGPGLISRKNTGELFF. The CDR3 DNA follows: TGTGCCAACGGCCCGGGACTCATATCAAGGAAGAACACCGGGGAGCTGTTTTTT. The chain employs TRBV10-3 and TRBJ2-2; a weak D match, TRBD2 (6 bases). The germline V and J ends were trimmed by 10 bases and 1 base, with 25 bases remaining between them. From germline, CDR1 is ENHRY and CDR2 SYGVKD. CDR3 length equals 18 residues.

V and J are TRBV7-9 and TRBJ2-5; either TRBD1 or TRBD2 may fit D (5 bases each). Germline V gene data show CDR1 as SEHNR and CDR2 as FQNEAQ (reference sequence). The CDR3 sequence is 14 residues long. V was clipped by 5 bases and J by 5 bases, with 15 bases between them. The CDR3 DNA sequence: TGTGCCAGCAGCCCGAGTGGGGGATCCGAGACCCAGTACTTC. Amino acids: CASSPSGGSETQYF.

This clonotype showed up just a few times. The rearrangement links TRBV3-1 to TRBJ2-7; 7 bases fit TRBD1. J was trimmed by 4 bases and V by 1 base; bases with no gene match: 7. Germline values: CDR1 LGHDT, CDR2 YNNKEL (reference sequence). The CDR3 contains 15 residues. CDR3 sequence (DNA): TGTGCCAGCAGCCAAGGCCGCACACAGGGGTACGAGCAGTACTTC. This sequence encodes CASSQGRTQGYEQYF.

This chain links TRBV7-9 with TRBJ2-5; 10 bases agree with TRBD2. With V trimmed by 2 bases and J by 4 bases, 4 bases remained unmatched. The germline V gene has CDR1 SEHNR and CDR2 FQNEAQ (reference sequence). CDR3 size: 15 residues. The CDR3 DNA is TGTGCCAGCAGCTTACTAGCGGGAGCTTTAGAGACCCAGTACTTC. Its protein is CASSLLAGALETQYF. Looking up the rest from reference TRBV7-9 and TRBJ2-5 gives the full variable domain: DTGVSQNPRHKITKRGQNVTFRCDPISEHNRLYWYRQTLGQGPEFLTYFQNEAQLEKSRLLSDRFSAERPKGSFSTLEIQRTEQGDSAMYLCASSLLAGALETQYFGPGTRLLVL.

This clonotype was counted at least ten times. The V and J genes are TRBV10-3 and TRBJ1-2; 7 bases are shared with TRBD1. CDR3 length equals 13 residues. Germline V gene data show CDR1 as ENHRY and CDR2 as SYGVKD. V was pared by 3 bases and J by 6 bases, with 4 bases of the junction left unmatched. Here the CDR3 DNA reads TGTGCCATCAGTGAACAGGGGACGGATGGCTACACCTTC. Translating gives CAISEQGTDGYTF.

This clonotype occurred many times. This sequence joins TRBV3-1 and TRBJ2-4; D is uncertain. V lost 4 bases and J 0 bases, leaving 19 bases between the germline ends. Germline CDR1 is LGHDT and CDR2 is YNNKEL (reference sequence). This CDR3 has 18 residues. The CDR3 coding sequence is TGTGCCAGCAGCCCTCGACCGACAAGCCCCATAGCCAAAAACATTCAGTACTTC. This codes for CASSPRPTSPIAKNIQYF.

V and J are TRBV28 and TRBJ2-1; D perhaps matches TRBD2 (6 bases). In germline, CDR1 is MDHEN, CDR2 SYDVKM. Trimming pared 10 bases from V and 4 bases from J, leaving 23 bases between. The CDR3 loop spans 16 amino acids. The CDR3 DNA is TGTGCCATGGGCCCCGGGCTCACCGGGACTTACAATGAGCAGTTCTTC. This encodes CAMGPGLTGTYNEQFF.

The genes are TRBV11-2 and TRBJ2-7; D is unclear. V was pared by 4 bases and J by 4 bases, with 20 bases between. In germline, CDR1 is SGHAT, CDR2 FQNNGV. This CDR3 comprises 16 residues. This CDR3 reads CASSSPEFPSLYEQYF. As DNA, the CDR3 is TGTGCCAGCAGCTCACCGGAATTCCCTTCATTGTACGAGCAGTACTTC.

This clonotype was found a few times. This chain joins TRBV2 and TRBJ2-7; D is undetermined. Germline lookup yields CDR1 SNHLY and CDR2 FYNNEI. The V gene lost 4 bases and the J gene lost 5 bases, with 12 bases spanning the gap. The CDR3 runs to 13 residues. CDR3 bases: TGTGCCAGCAGTGTTCGCGGTTACGACGAGCAGTACTTC. Translated: CASSVRGYDEQYF.

This clonotype was detected ten times or more. The chain uses TRBV12-3 or TRBV12-4 and TRBJ2-2; D call uncertain. CDR3 length: 15 residues. V was cut by 6 bases and J by 2 bases, with 13 bases left in between. The CDR3 DNA follows: TGTGCCAGCAGCCGTGCCGCCTCAAACACCGGGGAGCTGTTTTTT. It specifies CASSRAASNTGELFF.

This clonotype was picked up many times. V gene TRBV12-3 or TRBV12-4 combines with J gene TRBJ2-3; 9 positions match TRBD2. The CDR3 is 15 residues long. V was clipped by 6 bases and J by 2 bases; unmatched bases: 6. The CDR3 DNA is TGTGCCAGCAGGCCCACTAGCGGGCACACAGATACGCAGTATTTT. It codes for CASRPTSGHTDTQYF.

This clonotype was found a few times. A read error may produce the germline difference seen at one junction end. J is TRBJ1-1 and V is TRBV12-3 or TRBV12-4; no firm D call. The CDR3 totals 13 residues. CDR3 DNA sequence: TGTGCCAGCAGTTTAGCTTTCGGCGGTGAAGGTTTCTTT. Amino acid sequence: CASSLAFGGEGFF.

The gene calls are TRBV24-1 and TRBJ1-5; 9 positions match TRBD1. Looked up from germline, CDR1 is KGHDR and CDR2 is SFDVKD. The CDR3 runs to 17 residues. V lost 4 bases and J lost 3; bases outside the gene matches: 9. In DNA, the CDR3 is TGTGCCACCAGTGACAGCCCGGGACAGGGATTCAATCAGCCCCAGCATTTT. Its translation: CATSDSPGQGFNQPQHF.

This clonotype occurred a few times. The chain recombines TRBV5-1 with TRBJ1-2; perhaps TRBD1 as D (6 bases). The CDR3 loop spans 14 amino acids. Trimming shortened V by 0 bases and J by 6 bases, and 12 bases separated the two germline ends. Per the germline V gene, CDR1 is SGHRS and CDR2 is YFSETQ. The CDR3 DNA sequence: TGCGCCAGCAGCTTGGGACGGGGGGCCGATGGCTACACCTTC. Translation gives CASSLGRGADGYTF.

This clonotype has just a few counts. The chain employs TRBV5-1 and TRBJ2-2, with 7 bases identical to TRBD1. This CDR3 spans 14 amino acids. The J segment lost 5 bases and the V segment lost 4 bases, leaving 5 bases of the junction unmatched. The germline gives CDR1 SGHRS, CDR2 YFSETQ. This CDR3 is CASSPDRTTGELFF. The DNA for the CDR3 is TGCGCCAGCAGCCCGGACAGGACGACCGGGGAGCTGTTTTTT.

This clonotype came up a few times. The J gene is TRBJ2-7, the V gene TRBV7-9; no reliable D call. This CDR3 spans 16 amino acids. V was pared by 3 bases and J by 0 bases, with 15 bases between. CDR1 and CDR2 from the germline V gene are SEHNR and FQNEAQ (reference sequence). In DNA form, the CDR3 reads TGTGCCAGCAGCTTGGGGTTGGGCAGGTTCTCCTACGAGCAGTACTTC. This encodes CASSLGLGRFSYEQYF.

J is TRBJ2-5 and V is TRBV5-1; 9 bases match TRBD2. Looked up from germline, CDR1 is SGHRS and CDR2 is YFSETQ. Germline trimming cut 4 bases from V and 7 bases from J; bases unmatched to any gene: 8. The CDR3 has 14 amino acids. The DNA for the CDR3 is TGCGCCAGCAGCACCCGGACTAGCGAGGGGACCCAGTACTTC. Its translation is CASSTRTSEGTQYF.

This clonotype was counted many times. The chain is built from TRBV29-1 and TRBJ2-5; D not certain. This CDR3 has 10 residues. The germline V and J ends were trimmed by 7 bases and 5 bases, with 8 bases remaining between them. The germline V gene encodes CDR1 SQVTM and CDR2 ANQGSEA. CDR3 region: CSAFLETQYF. Written as DNA, the CDR3 is TGCAGCGCCTTCCTCGAGACCCAGTACTTC. Variable domain in full (rest from reference TRBV29-1 and TRBJ2-5): SAVISQKPSRDICQRGTSLTIQCQVDSQVTMMFWYRQQPGQSLTLIATANQGSEATYESGFVIDKFPISRPNLTFSTLTVSNMSPEDSSIYLCSAFLETQYFGPGTRLLVL.

This clonotype showed up just a few times. The V call is TRBV4-3, the J call TRBJ2-7; TRBD1 matches at 8 bases. The V segment lost 4 bases and the J segment 2 bases; nucleotides outside the gene matches: 7. The germline gives CDR1 LGHNA, CDR2 YSLEER. The CDR3 loop spans 15 amino acids. The CDR3 sequence: CASSRERTGPYEQYF. The CDR3 DNA is TGCGCCAGCAGCCGAGAAAGGACAGGGCCCTACGAGCAGTACTTC.

This clonotype was recorded a few times. The chain employs TRBV7-6 and TRBJ2-1; D is possibly TRBD2 (6 bases). The CDR3 runs to 14 residues. Trimming took off 4 bases at V and 6 bases at J, with 13 bases between the two ends. Per germline, CDR1 SGHVS and CDR2 FNYEAQ. CDR3 DNA sequence: TGTGCCAGCAGCTCCACTAGCCTGGTCAATGAGCAGTTCTTC. It translates to CASSSTSLVNEQFF.

This clonotype was seen ten or more times. This rearrangement joins TRBV7-2 to TRBJ2-1; 8 positions agree with TRBD2. CDR3 length: 15 residues. CDR1 and CDR2 from the germline V gene are SGHTA and FQGNSA. J gave up 7 bases and V 6 bases, and 11 bases lay outside the gene matches. As DNA, the CDR3 is TGTGCCAGCAGTTTCAACCTCCGGGGGGGGAATGAGCAGTTCTTC. It translates to CASSFNLRGGNEQFF. Full variable domain (outside the CDR3, taken from reference TRBV7-2 and TRBJ2-1): GAGVSQSPSNKVTEKGKDVELRCDPISGHTALYWYRQSLGQGLEFLIYFQGNSAPDKSGLPSDRFSAERTGGSVSTLTIQRTQQEDSAVYLCASSFNLRGGNEQFFGPGTRLTVL.

V is TRBV2 and J is TRBJ2-3; 8 nucleotides match TRBD2. The CDR3 is 15 amino acids. V was pared by 6 bases and J by 0 bases, with 5 bases of the junction left unmatched. The V gene's germline CDR1 is SNHLY and CDR2 FYNNEI. The DNA of the CDR3 is TGTGCCAGCAGCATAGCGGGGACTAGCACAGATACGCAGTATTTT. It specifies CASSIAGTSTDTQYF.

This clonotype was counted a few times. The chain carries TRBV4-2 and TRBJ2-1; TRBD1 matches 9 bases. From germline, CDR1 is LGHNA and CDR2 YNFKEQ. The CDR3 totals 16 residues. V dropped 0 bases and J dropped 4; count of bases not matched to a gene: 4. CDR3 nucleotides: TGTGCCAGCAGCCAAGAAGGGACAGGGTGGTACAATGAGCAGTTCTTC. Translated: CASSQEGTGWYNEQFF.

This rearrangement joins TRBV15 to TRBJ1-1, with TRBD1 as a possible D gene (5 bases). CDR1 and CDR2 from the germline V gene are LNHNV and YYDKDF (reference sequence). The CDR3 runs 14 residues. The ends were cut back, 0 bases at V and 7 bases at J, with 12 bases in the middle. The DNA of the CDR3 is TGTGCCACCAGCAGAGATCTGGGGCAGGGTGAAGCTTTCTTT. Translated, it gives CATSRDLGQGEAFF.

This clonotype has a handful of counts. J is TRBJ2-1 and V is TRBV14, with D perhaps TRBD2 (5 bases). The germline V gene encodes CDR1 SGHDN and CDR2 FVKESK. V shed 4 bases and J shed 0 bases, with 22 bases lying between them. The CDR3 contains 19 residues. DNA of the CDR3: TGTGCCAGCAGCCGAAAAGCGGTTCCAGGACGAAGCTCCTACAATGAGCAGTTCTTC. Its translation: CASSRKAVPGRSSYNEQFF.

Points on this clonotype: Sequence at one end of the junction differs from germline and may be a read error. The chain uses TRBV5-5 and TRBJ2-6; D possibly corresponds to TRBD1 (5 bases). In germline, CDR1 is SGHKS, CDR2 YYEKEE (reference sequence). The CDR3 spans 13 residues. As DNA, the CDR3 is TGTGCCAGCAGCTTGGTTGGGGCCTACGTCCTGACTTTC. It encodes CASSLVGAYVLTF.

This chain connects TRBV7-8 to TRBJ2-7; TRBD2 might be the D (6 bases). The ends were cut back, 2 bases at V and 6 bases at J, with 17 bases in the middle. The CDR3 consists of 15 residues. Germline V gene lookup returns CDR1 SGHVS and CDR2 FQNEAQ. For the CDR3, the DNA is TGTGCCAGCAGCTTAAGCGGTACTAGCAGCCTCGAGCAGTACTTC. Translating it yields CASSLSGTSSLEQYF.

This clonotype came up many times. The chain links TRBV9 to TRBJ2-2, with 7 bases aligning to TRBD1. V trimming: 2 bases; J trimming: 3 bases; junction bases outside the gene matches: 4. This CDR3 is built from 15 residues. CDR1 is SGDLS, CDR2 YYNGEE, per germline. The DNA for the CDR3 is TGTGCCAGCAGCGTTGGGACAGCATACACCGGGGAGCTGTTTTTT. It codes for CASSVGTAYTGELFF. The full variable domain, in which reference TRBV9 and TRBJ2-2 provide the parts outside the CDR3, is DSGVTQTPKHLITATGQRVTLRCSPRSGDLSVYWYQQSLDQGLQFLIQYYNGEERAKGNILERFSAQQFPDLHSELNLSSLELGDSALYFCASSVGTAYTGELFFGEGSRLTVL.